Included here is one T cell receptor (beta chain) sequence, with context. Antigen specificity is unknown. The data are from a study of cytomegalovirus exposure and HLA in healthy donors. Whole-study context: Around 78 million unique TCR sequences came from HLA-typed donors in an early release. Study observations and caveats: The study had only CMV serostatus as immune exposure information. Researchers reported that three CMV-associated chains were confirmed in vitro as CMV antigen-specific.

Researchers ran the PCR with 60 Vbeta and 13 Jbeta primers. In the study's own analysis: Roughly 81 million unique TCR beta chains, 9.5 million to 14 million shared, were counted in a later analysis. The protocol was immunoSEQ multiplex PCR, while the TCRdb copy is restricted to in-frame clones and leaves out a portion. That table furnishes V, J and clone size, whereas the DNA furnished D and trimming. The repertoire holds around 150,000 clones, around nine tenths seen once, with 5.2% in the top ten. Material: PBMCs. This TCR derives from a woman aged 25 to 39 in good health and CMV-seronegative.

CDR3 sequence: CASSLDRFLSHEQYF. DNA of the CDR3: TGTGCCAGCAGCTTAGACAGGTTCCTTTCCCACGAGCAGTACTTC. The chain links TRBV7-9 to TRBJ2-5; a weak D match, TRBD1 (5 bases). The J call may be faulty, since TRBJ2-7 better matches the DNA end. The length of the CDR3 is 15 residues. CDR1 and CDR2 from the germline V gene are SEHNR and FQNEAQ (reference sequence).